This T cell receptor beta chain was sequenced in a study of T cells in localized non-small cell lung cancer. Study-level results: Heterogeneity within the tumor remains possible, as just one region underwent sequencing. There were a median around 60 of the top 100 tumor clones appearing in adjacent lung. Highest T cell clonality was seen in uninvolved adjacent lung, surpassing that measured in tumor.

Data came from immunoSEQ multiplex PCR; TCRdb stores just in-frame clones and leaves some out. The sample contains 53,000 or so clones, 80% to 95% of which appear only once. V lost 2 bases, J lost 5 bases, and 10 bases lay in between. Germline CDR1 and CDR2: SGHAT and FQDESV (reference sequence). The CDR3 is 13 residues long. As regards this clone: What it binds is unknown.

The source was peripheral blood, collected before any cancer treatment. The chain links TRBV11-1 to TRBJ2-7; D possibly corresponds to TRBD1 (5 bases). The receptor comes from a man aged 40-75 years with stage I lung adenocarcinoma. The CDR3 DNA sequence: TGTGCCAGCAGCTTATTCTCGACAGACGAGCAGTACTTC. It encodes CASSLFSTDEQYF.